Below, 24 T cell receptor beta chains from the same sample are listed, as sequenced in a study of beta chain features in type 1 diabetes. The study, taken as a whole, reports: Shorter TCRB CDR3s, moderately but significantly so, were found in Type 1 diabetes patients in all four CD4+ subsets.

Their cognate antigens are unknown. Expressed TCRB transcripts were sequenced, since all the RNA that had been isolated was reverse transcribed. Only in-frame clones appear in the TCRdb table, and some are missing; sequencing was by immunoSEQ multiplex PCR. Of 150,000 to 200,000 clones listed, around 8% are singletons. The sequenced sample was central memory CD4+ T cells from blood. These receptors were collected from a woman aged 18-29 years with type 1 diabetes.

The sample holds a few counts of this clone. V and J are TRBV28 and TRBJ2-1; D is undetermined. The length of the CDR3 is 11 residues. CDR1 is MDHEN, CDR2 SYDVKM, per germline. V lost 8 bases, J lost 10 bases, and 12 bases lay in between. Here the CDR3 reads CASPSGEEQFF. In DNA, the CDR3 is TGTGCCAGCCCCAGTGGTGAAGAGCAGTTCTTC.

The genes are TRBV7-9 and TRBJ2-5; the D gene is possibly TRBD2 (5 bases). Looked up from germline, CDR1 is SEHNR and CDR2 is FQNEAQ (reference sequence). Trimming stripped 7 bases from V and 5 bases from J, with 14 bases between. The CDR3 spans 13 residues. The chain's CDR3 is CASIHNGEETQYF. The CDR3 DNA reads TGTGCCAGCATCCACAACGGGGAGGAGACCCAGTACTTC.

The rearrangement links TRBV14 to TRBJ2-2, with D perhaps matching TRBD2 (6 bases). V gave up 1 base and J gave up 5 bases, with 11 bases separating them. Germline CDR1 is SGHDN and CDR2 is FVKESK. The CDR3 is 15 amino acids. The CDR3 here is CASSQVSAGTGELFF. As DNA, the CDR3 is TGTGCCAGCAGCCAAGTTTCGGCGGGGACCGGGGAGCTGTTTTTT.

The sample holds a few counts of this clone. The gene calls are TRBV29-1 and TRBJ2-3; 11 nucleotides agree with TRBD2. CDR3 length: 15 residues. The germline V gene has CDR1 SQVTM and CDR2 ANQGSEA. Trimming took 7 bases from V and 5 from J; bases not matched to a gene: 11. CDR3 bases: TGCAGCGCTATACCACTAGCGGGGGCGGTAGATACGCAGTATTTT. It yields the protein CSAIPLAGAVDTQYF.

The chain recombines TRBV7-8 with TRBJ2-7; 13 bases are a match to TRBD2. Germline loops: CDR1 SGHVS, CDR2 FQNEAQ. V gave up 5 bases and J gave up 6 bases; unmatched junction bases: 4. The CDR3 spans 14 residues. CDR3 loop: CASSQTSGGSEQYF. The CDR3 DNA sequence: TGTGCCAGCAGCCAGACTAGCGGGGGGAGCGAGCAGTACTTC. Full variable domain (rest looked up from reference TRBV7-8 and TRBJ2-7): GAGVSQSPRYKVAKRGQDVALRCDPISGHVSLFWYQQALGQGPEFLTYFQNEAQLDKSGLPSDRFFAERPEGSVSTLKIQRTQQEDSAVYLCASSQTSGGSEQYFGPGTRLTVT.

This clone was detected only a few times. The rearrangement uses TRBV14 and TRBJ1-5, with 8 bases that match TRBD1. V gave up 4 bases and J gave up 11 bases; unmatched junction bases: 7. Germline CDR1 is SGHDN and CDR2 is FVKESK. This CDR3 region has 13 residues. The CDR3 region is CASSPDRGRTQHF. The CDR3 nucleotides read TGTGCCAGCAGCCCCGACAGGGGAAGGACCCAGCATTTT. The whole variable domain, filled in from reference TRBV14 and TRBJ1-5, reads EAGVTQFPSHSVIEKGQTVTLRCDPISGHDNLYWYRRVMGKEIKFLLHFVKESKQDESGMPNNRFLAERTGGTYSTLKVQPAELEDSGVYFCASSPDRGRTQHFGDGTRLSIL.

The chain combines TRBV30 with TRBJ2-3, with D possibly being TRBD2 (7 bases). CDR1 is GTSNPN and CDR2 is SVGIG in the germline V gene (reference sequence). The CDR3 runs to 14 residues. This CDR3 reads CAGGAGRHTDTQYF. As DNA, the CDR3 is TGTGCTGGGGGGGCCGGGAGACACACAGATACGCAGTATTTT.

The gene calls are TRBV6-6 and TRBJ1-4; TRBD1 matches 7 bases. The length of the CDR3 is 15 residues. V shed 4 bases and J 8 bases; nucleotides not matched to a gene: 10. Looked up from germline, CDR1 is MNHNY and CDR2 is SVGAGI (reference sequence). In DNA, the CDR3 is TGTGCCAGCAGTTCCGACAGGGTCGGAAGCGAAAAACTGTTTTTT. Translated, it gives CASSSDRVGSEKLFF.

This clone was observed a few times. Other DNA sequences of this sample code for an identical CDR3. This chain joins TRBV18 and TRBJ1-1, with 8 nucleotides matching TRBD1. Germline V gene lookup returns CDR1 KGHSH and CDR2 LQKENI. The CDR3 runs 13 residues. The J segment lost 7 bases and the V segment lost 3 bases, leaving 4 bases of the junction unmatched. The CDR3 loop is CASSPGQGGEAFF. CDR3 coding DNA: TGTGCCAGCTCACCCGGACAGGGCGGTGAAGCTTTCTTT.

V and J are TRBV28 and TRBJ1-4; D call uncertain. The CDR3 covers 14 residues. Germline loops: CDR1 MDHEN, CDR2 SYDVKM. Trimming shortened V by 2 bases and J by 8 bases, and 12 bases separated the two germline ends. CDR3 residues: CASSLIAGNEKLFF. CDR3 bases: TGTGCCAGCAGTTTAATTGCCGGGAACGAAAAACTGTTTTTT.

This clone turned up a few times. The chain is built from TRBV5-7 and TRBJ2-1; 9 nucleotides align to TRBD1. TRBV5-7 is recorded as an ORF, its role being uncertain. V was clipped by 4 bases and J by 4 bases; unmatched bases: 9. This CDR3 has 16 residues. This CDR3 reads CASSIPGTGMYNEQFF. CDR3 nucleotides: TGTGCCAGCAGCATACCCGGGACAGGGATGTACAATGAGCAGTTCTTC.

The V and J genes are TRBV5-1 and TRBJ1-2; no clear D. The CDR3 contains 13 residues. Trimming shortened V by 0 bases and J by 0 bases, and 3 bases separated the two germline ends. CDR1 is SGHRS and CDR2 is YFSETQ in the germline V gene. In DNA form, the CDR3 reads TGCGCCAGCAGCTTGGGAGCTAACTATGGCTACACCTTC. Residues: CASSLGANYGYTF.

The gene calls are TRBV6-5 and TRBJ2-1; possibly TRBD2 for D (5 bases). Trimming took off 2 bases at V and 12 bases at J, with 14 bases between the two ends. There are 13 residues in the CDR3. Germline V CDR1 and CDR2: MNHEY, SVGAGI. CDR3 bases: TGTGCCAGCAGTTACCAGGACTCCTGGGGGCAGTTCTTC. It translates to CASSYQDSWGQFF.

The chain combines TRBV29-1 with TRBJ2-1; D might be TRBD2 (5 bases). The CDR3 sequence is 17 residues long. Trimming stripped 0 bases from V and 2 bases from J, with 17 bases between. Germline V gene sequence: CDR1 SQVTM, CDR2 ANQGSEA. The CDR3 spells CSVEDWLGRGTYNEQFF. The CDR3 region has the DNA TGCAGCGTTGAAGATTGGTTGGGGAGAGGCACCTACAATGAGCAGTTCTTC.

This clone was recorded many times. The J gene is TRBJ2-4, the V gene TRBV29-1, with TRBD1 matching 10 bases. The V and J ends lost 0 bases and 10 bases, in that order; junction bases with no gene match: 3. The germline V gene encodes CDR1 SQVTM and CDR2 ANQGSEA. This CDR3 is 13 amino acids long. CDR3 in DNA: TGCAGCGTTGAAGATGGGGGACAGGGGATTCAGTACTTC. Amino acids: CSVEDGGQGIQYF.

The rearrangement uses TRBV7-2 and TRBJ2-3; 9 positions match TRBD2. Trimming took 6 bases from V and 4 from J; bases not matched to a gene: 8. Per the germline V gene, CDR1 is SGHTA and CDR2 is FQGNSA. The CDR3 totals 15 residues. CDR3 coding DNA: TGTGCCAGCAGTCGAACGGGACTAGCTGCAGATACGCAGTATTTT. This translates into CASSRTGLAADTQYF.

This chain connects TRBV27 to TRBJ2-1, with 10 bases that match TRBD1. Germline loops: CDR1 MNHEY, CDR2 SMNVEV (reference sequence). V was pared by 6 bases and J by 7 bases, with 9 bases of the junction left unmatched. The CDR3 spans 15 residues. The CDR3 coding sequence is TGTGCCAGCAGCGGTGGGACAGGGGTACGTAATGAGCAGTTCTTC. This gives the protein CASSGGTGVRNEQFF.

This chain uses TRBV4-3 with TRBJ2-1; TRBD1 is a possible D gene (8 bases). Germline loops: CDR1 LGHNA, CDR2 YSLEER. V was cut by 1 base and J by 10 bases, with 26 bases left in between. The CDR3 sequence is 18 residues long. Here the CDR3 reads CASSQGTGLRGGSREQFF. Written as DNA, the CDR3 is TGCGCCAGCAGCCAAGGGACAGGGTTGCGCGGGGGAAGTAGAGAGCAGTTCTTC.

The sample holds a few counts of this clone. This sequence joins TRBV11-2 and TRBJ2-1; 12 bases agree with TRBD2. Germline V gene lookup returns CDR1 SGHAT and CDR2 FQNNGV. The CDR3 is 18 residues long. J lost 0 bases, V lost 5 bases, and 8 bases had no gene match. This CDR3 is CASSVGLAGRSSYNEQFF. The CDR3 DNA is TGTGCCAGCAGCGTAGGACTAGCGGGGAGGAGCTCCTACAATGAGCAGTTCTTC.

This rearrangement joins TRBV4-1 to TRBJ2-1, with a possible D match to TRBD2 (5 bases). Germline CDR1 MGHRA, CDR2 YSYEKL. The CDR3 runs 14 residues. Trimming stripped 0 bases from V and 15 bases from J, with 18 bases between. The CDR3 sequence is CASSQDSASGWPFF. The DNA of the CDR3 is TGCGCCAGCAGCCAAGATAGCGCGTCGGGTTGGCCGTTCTTC.

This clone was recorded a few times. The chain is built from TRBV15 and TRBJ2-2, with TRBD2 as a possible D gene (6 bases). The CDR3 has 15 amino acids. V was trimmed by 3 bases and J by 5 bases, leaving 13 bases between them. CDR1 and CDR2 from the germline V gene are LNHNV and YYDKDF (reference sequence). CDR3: CATSSPPGRTGELFF. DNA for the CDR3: TGTGCCACCAGCAGTCCTCCAGGGAGGACCGGGGAGCTGTTTTTT.

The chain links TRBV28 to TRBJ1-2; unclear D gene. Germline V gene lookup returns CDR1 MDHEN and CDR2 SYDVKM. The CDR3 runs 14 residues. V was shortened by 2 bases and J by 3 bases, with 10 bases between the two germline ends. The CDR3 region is CASSLVTLDYGYTF. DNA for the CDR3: TGTGCCAGCAGTTTAGTCACACTAGACTATGGCTACACCTTC.

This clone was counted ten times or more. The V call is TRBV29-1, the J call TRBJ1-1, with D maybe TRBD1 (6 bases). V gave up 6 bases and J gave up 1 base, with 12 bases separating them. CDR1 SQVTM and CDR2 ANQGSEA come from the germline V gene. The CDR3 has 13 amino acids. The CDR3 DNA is TGCAGCGTCGCACCCAGGGGGAACACTGAAGCTTTCTTT. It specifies CSVAPRGNTEAFF.

CDR3 nucleotides: TGTGCCAGCAGATCCGCAGGCGGCGCGAGGGACGAGCAGTACTTC. It is translated as CASRSAGGARDEQYF. This chain links TRBV28 with TRBJ2-7, with a possible D match to TRBD2 (5 bases). Germline V CDR1 and CDR2: MDHEN, SYDVKM. The CDR3 contains 15 residues. V shed 6 bases and J shed 5 bases, with 20 bases lying between them.